These 14 T cell receptor beta chains were all obtained from the same sample, sequenced in a study of blood T cell repertoires in COVID-19. Data came from immunoSEQ multiplex PCR; TCRdb stores just in-frame clones and leaves some out. Among about 41,000 clones listed, 87% were seen once. Sequencing used peripheral blood. Receptor source: a man aged 60 to 69 with acute or convalescent COVID-19.

The chain joins TRBV30 to TRBJ1-6; TRBD1 matches at 10 bases. The CDR3 is 13 residues long. Germline-derived CDR1 and CDR2 are GTSNPN and SVGIG (reference sequence). Unmatched junction bases numbered 4, after V lost 8 bases and J lost 6 bases. CDR3 amino acids: CARQGASNSPLHF. In DNA form, the CDR3 reads TGTGCCAGACAGGGGGCTAGTAATTCACCCCTCCACTTT.

This chain links TRBV4-2 with TRBJ1-3; possibly TRBD1 for D (5 bases). Germline loops: CDR1 LGHNA, CDR2 YNFKEQ. Trimming took 1 base from V and 2 from J, leaving 9 bases between them. The CDR3 is 15 residues long. The CDR3 coding sequence is TGTGCCAGCAGCCAAGGGGGCACCGCTGGAAACACCATATATTTT. Translated, it gives CASSQGGTAGNTIYF.

The rearrangement uses TRBV4-3 and TRBJ2-7, with 8 bases aligning to TRBD2. The germline gives CDR1 LGHNA, CDR2 YSLEER. CDR3 size: 15 residues. V was pared by 4 bases and J by 2 bases, with 7 bases of the junction left unmatched. The CDR3 region has the DNA TGCGCCAGCAGCCCGTTTACGGGGGGGGCCTACGAGCAGTACTTC. Residues: CASSPFTGGAYEQYF.

The genes are TRBV7-2 and TRBJ2-7; TRBD1 aligns across 10 bases. Germline-derived CDR1 and CDR2 are SGHTA and FQGNSA. The V gene end was trimmed by 4 bases and the J gene end by 2 bases; junction bases not matched to a gene: 14. CDR3 length equals 18 residues. For the CDR3, the DNA is TGTGCCAGCAGCTCCCGTTCCCCGGGACAGGGGTTCGCCTACGAGCAGTACTTC. The encoded protein is CASSSRSPGQGFAYEQYF.

The CDR3 region is CASSSVANEQFF. The DNA of the CDR3 is TGTGCCAGCAGTTCCGTAGCTAATGAGCAGTTCTTC. The chain couples TRBV12-3 or TRBV12-4 to TRBJ2-1; unclear D gene. The CDR3 totals 12 residues. V was pared by 4 bases and J by 7 bases, with 8 bases between.

The chain combines TRBV27 with TRBJ2-2; 9 bases align to TRBD1. After removal of 6 bases from V and 3 bases from J, the junction contained 5 bases not matched to a gene. Germline loops: CDR1 MNHEY, CDR2 SMNVEV (reference sequence). The CDR3 is 15 amino acids. Here the CDR3 DNA reads TGTGCCAGCAGAACCGGGACAGGGTACACCGGGGAGCTGTTTTTT. It codes for CASRTGTGYTGELFF.

The gene calls are TRBV9 and TRBJ2-1; 10 bases fit TRBD2. The junction had 3 bases not matched to a gene; V was cut back by 2 bases and J by 4 bases. There are 15 residues in the CDR3. Germline-derived CDR1 and CDR2 are SGDLS and YYNGEE. The CDR3 reads CASSVSGGFYNEQFF. The CDR3 region has the DNA TGTGCCAGCAGCGTTAGCGGGGGGTTTTACAATGAGCAGTTCTTC.

V usage is TRBV3-1 (or the pseudogene TRBV3-2) and J usage is TRBJ1-6, with D possibly TRBD1 on 6 matching bases. Germline-derived CDR1 and CDR2 are LGHDT and YNNKEL (reference sequence). The CDR3 is 15 residues long. Trimming pared 0 bases from V and 6 bases from J, leaving 9 bases between. The CDR3 is CASSQESGVNSPLHF. CDR3 DNA sequence: TGTGCCAGCAGCCAAGAGTCAGGGGTTAATTCACCCCTCCACTTT.

CDR3 in amino acids: CACSQGQGLPEQYF. As DNA, the CDR3 is TGTGCCTGTTCTCAGGGACAGGGCCTGCCCGAGCAGTACTTC. The chain carries TRBV30 and TRBJ2-7; 9 bases agree with TRBD1. The CDR3 consists of 14 residues. After removal of 6 bases from V and 6 bases from J, the junction contained 12 bases not matched to a gene. Germline V gene data show CDR1 as GTSNPN and CDR2 as SVGIG (reference sequence).

This sequence joins TRBV2 and TRBJ2-1, with D perhaps matching TRBD2 (5 bases). Germline CDR1 is SNHLY and CDR2 is FYNNEI. This CDR3 is 14 amino acids long. The ends were cut back, 3 bases at V and 4 bases at J, with 10 bases in the middle. The CDR3 region has the DNA TGTGCCAGCAGTGATCCGGGGTTATACAATGAGCAGTTCTTC. Translation: CASSDPGLYNEQFF.

This chain links TRBV19 with TRBJ2-7; 7 bases align to TRBD1. Germline CDR1 reads LNHDA; CDR2 reads SQIVND (reference sequence). The CDR3 covers 14 residues. The V segment lost 4 bases and the J segment 3 bases; nucleotides outside the gene matches: 6. Written as DNA, the CDR3 is TGTGCCAGTAGTACGGGGACAGCTCTCTACGAGCAGTACTTC. Its translation is CASSTGTALYEQYF.

This clone appeared once. V usage is TRBV27 and J usage is TRBJ1-4; D not certain. CDR1 is MNHEY, CDR2 SMNVEV, per germline (reference sequence). This CDR3 spans 15 amino acids. Trimming pared 4 bases from V and 6 bases from J, leaving 15 bases between. CDR3 region: CASSSRGYSHEKLFF. In nucleotides, the CDR3 is TGTGCCAGCAGTTCCCGGGGATACTCTCATGAAAAACTGTTTTTT.

The chain combines TRBV27 with TRBJ2-7, with 10 bases matching TRBD1. The CDR3 spans 14 residues. The germline CDR1 and CDR2 sequences are MNHEY and SMNVEV (reference sequence). V shed 5 bases and J 3 bases; nucleotides not matched to a gene: 4. The CDR3: CASSAGQGFYEQYF. CDR3 nucleotide sequence: TGTGCCAGCAGTGCGGGACAGGGGTTCTACGAGCAGTACTTC.

The rearrangement joins TRBV2 to TRBJ1-2, with a weak D call TRBD1 (6 bases). Germline V gene lookup returns CDR1 SNHLY and CDR2 FYNNEI. The V and J ends lost 3 bases and 3 bases respectively, with 11 bases between them. The CDR3 covers 14 residues. In DNA form, the CDR3 reads TGTGCCAGCAGTGACAGGGGCTTGCACTATGGCTACACCTTC. This encodes CASSDRGLHYGYTF. The whole variable domain, filled in from reference TRBV2 and TRBJ1-2, reads EPEVTQTPSHQVTQMGQEVILRCVPISNHLYFYWYRQILGQKVEFLVSFYNNEISEKSEIFDDQFSVERPDGSNFTLKIRSTKLEDSAMYFCASSDRGLHYGYTFGSGTRLTVV.